This T cell receptor (beta chain) is from a study of B cell selection in AIRE deficiency. Study-wide results and caveats: Only TCRbeta was sequenced; approximately 40% of shared healthy Treg sequences appeared in Tconv.

Source study methods: Patients' Tregs yielded some 5.6x10^4 distinct TCRbeta sequences; donors' more than 95,000. Some clones are missing from TCRdb's copy, which holds only in-frame ones; the method was immunoSEQ multiplex PCR. V and J calls and clone size follow that table, whereas D and trimming were derived from the DNA. The profile shows approximately 24,000 clones, about 90% of them singletons. Unmatched junction bases numbered 10, after V lost 5 bases and J lost 5 bases. Germline values: CDR1 SGHNT, CDR2 YENEEA. This CDR3 comprises 16 residues. Worth noting for this clone: The antigen remains undetermined.

Sorted regulatory T cells were CD4-positive, CD25-high and CD127-low or negative. Unrelated healthy donors provided the controls. Sequencing used CD4+CD25+ Tregs sorted from PBMCs. The J gene is TRBJ2-1, the V gene TRBV11-3; the match to TRBD1 covers 9 bases. The TCR comes from a human donor in good health. CDR3 region: CASSPRTGVGHNEQFF. DNA of the CDR3: TGTGCCAGCAGCCCCCGGACAGGGGTGGGGCACAATGAGCAGTTCTTC.